The 9 T cell receptor beta chains below come from one sample, sequenced in a study of shared T cell receptors in the human thymus. Here immunoSEQ multiplex PCR was the method, and the copy in TCRdb shows in-frame clones only, minus some. This sample carries over 60,000 clones, over 90% of them seen once, and the ten largest clones take 0.03% to 0.04%. Material for sequencing was thymocytes. The receptors shown here come from a human donor.

The V call is TRBV27, the J call TRBJ2-2; 11 bases are shared with TRBD2. CDR3 length: 18 amino acids. V shed 5 bases, J shed 9 bases, and the junction held 17 bases outside the gene matches. The germline V gene encodes CDR1 MNHEY and CDR2 SMNVEV (reference sequence). The CDR3 sequence: CASSPRVAGGQSPRELFF. DNA of the CDR3: TGTGCCAGCAGTCCCCGCGTAGCGGGGGGGCAGTCTCCACGGGAGCTGTTTTTT.

The chain is built from TRBV4-3 and TRBJ1-1, with D hard to call. Germline CDR1 reads LGHNA; CDR2 reads YSLEER. V was shortened by 4 bases and J by 1 base, with 16 bases between the two germline ends. The CDR3 extends over 16 amino acids. The CDR3 here is CASSPDSGRWNTEAFF. For the CDR3, the DNA is TGCGCCAGCAGCCCGGATTCTGGACGGTGGAACACTGAAGCTTTCTTT.

V usage is TRBV19 and J usage is TRBJ1-1; D remains ambiguous. Germline CDR1 reads LNHDA; CDR2 reads SQIVND (reference sequence). The germline V and J ends were trimmed by 3 bases and 0 bases, with 11 bases remaining between them. CDR3 length: 15 amino acids. The CDR3 is CASSMGAPVNTEAFF. The CDR3 DNA reads TGTGCCAGTAGTATGGGCGCACCAGTGAACACTGAAGCTTTCTTT.

V and J are TRBV11-2 and TRBJ1-4, with no clear D. The CDR3 is made up of 16 amino acids. V was pared by 5 bases and J by 2 bases, with 15 bases between. The V gene's germline CDR1 is SGHAT and CDR2 FQNNGV. This chain's CDR3 is CASSQINTSTNEKLFF. The DNA for the CDR3 is TGTGCCAGCAGCCAGATCAATACATCGACTAATGAAAAACTGTTTTTT.

The chain is built from TRBV19 and TRBJ2-7; the match to TRBD1 covers 8 bases. The CDR3 contains 13 residues. The trim removed 3 bases at V and 5 bases at J, leaving 3 bases unmatched. Germline values: CDR1 LNHDA, CDR2 SQIVND (reference sequence). The CDR3 DNA sequence: TGTGCCAGTAGTATTCAGGGACAGGACGAGCAGTACTTC. Protein: CASSIQGQDEQYF.

The chain uses TRBV19 and TRBJ1-5; tentatively, D is TRBD1 (5 bases). Germline CDR1 LNHDA, CDR2 SQIVND (reference sequence). Trimming stripped 4 bases from V and 0 bases from J, with 16 bases between. The CDR3 has 17 residues. Written as DNA, the CDR3 is TGTGCCAGTAGTAGAGACCCGGGACGGCATAGCAATCAGCCCCAGCATTTT. Protein sequence: CASSRDPGRHSNQPQHF. The complete variable domain, with remaining parts taken from reference TRBV19 and TRBJ1-5, reads DGGITQSPKYLFRKEGQNVTLSCEQNLNHDAMYWYRQDPGQGLRLIYYSQIVNDFQKGDIAEGYSVSREKKESFPLTVTSAQKNPTAFYLCASSRDPGRHSNQPQHFGDGTRLSIL.

The chain links TRBV6-4 to TRBJ1-2, with D unresolved. From germline, CDR1 is MRHNA and CDR2 SNTAGT. This CDR3 is built from 14 residues. V was shortened by 4 bases and J by 6 bases, with 15 bases between the two germline ends. The CDR3 nucleotides read TGTGCCAGCAGTGTTACGGCCCGGGGAGATGGCTACACCTTC. Protein sequence: CASSVTARGDGYTF.

The gene calls are TRBV18 and TRBJ2-1; tentative D call: TRBD1 (6 bases). V gave up 5 bases and J gave up 1 base, with 12 bases separating them. CDR1 and CDR2 from the germline V gene are KGHSH and LQKENI. The CDR3 is 15 amino acids. The CDR3 sequence: CASSSQGISYNEQFF. CDR3 DNA sequence: TGTGCCAGCTCATCCCAGGGGATTTCCTACAATGAGCAGTTCTTC.

The J gene is TRBJ1-2, the V gene TRBV19; 8 bases map to TRBD1. From germline, CDR1 is LNHDA and CDR2 SQIVND (reference sequence). Trimming took 5 bases from V and 7 from J; bases not matched to a gene: 12. The CDR3 contains 15 residues. The CDR3 nucleotides read TGTGCCAGTAGTGCGACAGGGGAGGGTTTAGGTGGCTACACCTTC. Its protein product is CASSATGEGLGGYTF. The full variable domain, in which reference TRBV19 and TRBJ1-2 provide the parts outside the CDR3, is DGGITQSPKYLFRKEGQNVTLSCEQNLNHDAMYWYRQDPGQGLRLIYYSQIVNDFQKGDIAEGYSVSREKKESFPLTVTSAQKNPTAFYLCASSATGEGLGGYTFGSGTRLTVV.